The rows below give T cell receptor beta chains drawn from one sample of a study of graft-versus-host responses after intestinal transplantation. What these receptors recognize is not known. Clones were sequenced by immunoSEQ multiplex PCR, and TCRdb holds only the in-frame ones, with some missing. The sample lists about 50,000 clones; 85% to 95% were seen once. Here the sequenced sample was unstimulated CD4+ T cells sorted from spleen or lymph node cells, taken before transplant. The receptors shown here come from a human donor who was the organ donor for an intestinal transplant. Both conserved end residues are part of each CDR3. The order of the fields is J gene, clone size, V gene, D gene, CDR3 DNA, CDR3 protein. D genes are given only for firm matches. Only part of the rows carry a size: once, few, many, or a class if the clone is expanded.

TRBJ2-7	-	TRBV7-2	-	TGTGCCAGCAGCTTAGAACTCGGGTACGAGCAGTACTTC	CASSLELGYEQYF
TRBJ2-7	-	TRBV25-1	-	TGTGCCAGCAGTGAATACCCCTACGAGCAGTACTTC	CASSEYPYEQYF
TRBJ2-1	-	TRBV9	TRBD2	TGTGCCAGCAGCGTCCGACTAGCGGGATCGGATACCTCCTACAATGAGCAGCTCTTC	CASSVRLAGSDTSYNEQLF
TRBJ2-7	-	TRBV19	TRBD2	TGTGCCAGTAGCATGGGACTAGCGGGGTTCTACGAGCAGTACTTC	CASSMGLAGFYEQYF
TRBJ2-3	-	TRBV10-3	-	TGTGCCATCAGTGACCCCTTGCGGGGAGAAACAGATACGCAGTATTTT	CAISDPLRGETDTQYF
TRBJ2-1	-	TRBV28	TRBD1	TGTGCCAGCACTCTTTGGGGGACAGGGGGTATATACAATGAGCAGTTCTTC	CASTLWGTGGIYNEQFF
TRBJ1-5	-	TRBV7-2	-	TGTGCCAGCAGCTTAGTGGGATCTAGCAATCAGCCCCAGCATTTT	CASSLVGSSNQPQHF
TRBJ2-7	-	TRBV28	-	TGTGCCAGCAGACCCCCCGAGGGGGGAGCCTACGAGCAGTACTTC	CASRPPEGGAYEQYF
TRBJ1-2	-	TRBV2	TRBD1	TGTGCCAGCAGCCAAACCTTGACAGGGACGAGCTATGGCTACACCTTC	CASSQTLTGTSYGYTF
TRBJ2-3	-	TRBV28	TRBD1	TGTGCCAGCAGTTCGACCGGGACAGGGCCAAGTACGCAGTATTTT	CASSSTGTGPSTQYF
TRBJ1-2	-	TRBV7-8	-	TGTGCCAGCAGCACTAGTCAGGGGGGCTACACCTTC	CASSTSQGGYTF
TRBJ2-7	-	TRBV28	-	TGTGCCAGCAGGGTAGACGGGAGCTCCTACGAGCAGTACTTC	CASRVDGSSYEQYF
TRBJ2-5	-	TRBV9	-	TGTGCCAGCAGACGAAGTGGGGTGGCAGGGGAGACCCAGTACTTC	CASRRSGVAGETQYF
TRBJ2-4	once	TRBV6-1	-	TGTGCCAGCAGTGAGAGACCTTTCGTCAAAAACATTCAGTACTTC	CASSERPFVKNIQYF
TRBJ2-1	-	TRBV9	TRBD1	TGTGCCAGCAACAGGGGCGGTCTACTTAACAATGAGCAGTTCTTC	CASNRGGLLNNEQFF
TRBJ2-7	-	TRBV6-1	TRBD2	TGTGCCAGCAGATCAAGACTAGCGGGGCTTTACGAGCAGTACTTC	CASRSRLAGLYEQYF
TRBJ2-2	-	TRBV2	-	TGTGCCAGCAGACACCGCCGGGACCTCACCGGGGAGCTGTTTTTT	CASRHRRDLTGELFF